The next 3 T cell receptor beta chains were all read from a single sample in a study of blood T cell dynamics during melanoma immunotherapy. Regarding time point: pre-treatment baseline. Sequencing was performed with immunoSEQ multiplex PCR; in TCRdb, only in-frame clones are kept and a portion is missing. This table holds around 15,000 clones, about 85% found once. The material sequenced was blood, taken from a patient treated with checkpoint blockade. These receptors came from a human donor with melanoma.

V usage is TRBV11-1 and J usage is TRBJ1-1; D remains ambiguous. The CDR3 is 13 residues long. V was trimmed by 5 bases and J by 1 base, leaving 8 bases between them. Germline V gene lookup returns CDR1 SGHAT and CDR2 FQDESV (reference sequence). The CDR3 nucleotides read TGTGCCAGCAGCACATCTTGGAACACTGAAGCTTTCTTT. It is translated as CASSTSWNTEAFF.

The rearrangement uses TRBV20-1 and TRBJ2-5; D gene ambiguous. Per the germline V gene, CDR1 is DFQATT and CDR2 is SNEGSKA (reference sequence). The CDR3 consists of 10 residues. The CDR3 DNA reads as TGCAGCGAAGGTTTGGAGACCCAGTACTTC. Protein product: CSEGLETQYF.

The CDR3 nucleotides are TGCGCCAGCAGCTTGGTTGCGGGGGATCAGCCCCAGCATTTT. Translated: CASSLVAGDQPQHF. The chain recombines TRBV5-1 with TRBJ1-5; the D gene is possibly TRBD1 (5 bases). CDR3 size: 14 residues. Germline V gene lookup returns CDR1 SGHRS and CDR2 YFSETQ. V lost 0 bases, J lost 5 bases, and 9 bases lay in between.